This T cell receptor beta chain was recovered during a study of T-cell reconstitution after alpha-beta-depleted transplantation in children. Broader study findings: Alpha-beta T cells present about two months after transplant were reported to originate from several hundred expanded graft clones. Some patients' high day-60 TCRbeta diversity was traced to surviving recipient T cells and thymic progenitors. A year had passed since transplant, and T-cell counts and diversity by then came mostly from newly produced T cells.

This clonotype showed up many times. Its antigen is undetermined. The CDR3 spans 13 residues. The germline V gene encodes CDR1 DFQATT and CDR2 SNEGSKA (reference sequence). V lost 8 bases and J lost 6; bases outside the gene matches: 5. The TCRbeta library incorporated unique molecular identifiers. In TCRdb, the PCR reads were re-called with MiXCR into one record per CDR3 protein. The sample lists 350,000 to 500,000 distinct CDR3 sequences, 43% seen once, with roughly a quarter in the top ten. Sequencing used PBMCs, obtained before TCRalphabeta/CD19-depleted stem cell transplant. The chain has TRBV20-1 and TRBJ2-1; 12 nucleotides agree with TRBD2. The clonotype was recovered from a girl aged 2-10 years with aplastic anemia, due to receive a stem cell transplant. CDR3 sequence: CSPGTSGLNEQFF. The CDR3 region has the DNA TGCAGTCCCGGGACTAGCGGGCTCAATGAGCAGTTCTTC.